This T cell receptor (beta chain) appears in the sequencing data of a study of shared clonotypes between healthy human individuals. Study-wide results and caveats: Even with large depth, rarefaction showed that sorted-subset sequencing was incomplete.

With regard to this clone: Its specificity is not known. A junction end diverges from the germline sequence, so it may reflect a read error.

Here immunoSEQ multiplex PCR was the method, and the copy in TCRdb shows in-frame clones only, minus some. The sample contains more than 2,000,000 clones, around nine tenths of which appear only once. The CDR3 totals 14 residues. Germline V lookup: CDR1 SSHAT, CDR2 FNYEAQ (reference sequence). This sequence originates from a young man in good health. Source material: naive CD4+ T cells sorted from blood. Subset meaning: CD45RA+ positively selected. The chain recombines TRBV7-7 with TRBJ2-1, with 9 bases aligning to TRBD2. CDR3 in amino acids: CASSRLAENNEQFF. The CDR3 DNA reads TGTGCTAGCAGTCGACTAGCGGAAAACAATGAGCAGTTCTTC.